This T cell receptor (beta chain) came from a study of T cells after yellow fever vaccination. TCRdb ran MiXCR on the 5' RACE reads and lists one entry per CDR3 protein. The sample contains 620,000 or so distinct CDR3 sequences, 10% to 15% of which appear only once. The CDR3 extends over 15 amino acids. V trimming: 1 base; J trimming: 4 bases; junction bases outside the gene matches: 6. Per the germline V gene, CDR1 is PRHDT and CDR2 is FYEKMQ (reference sequence). Only a few counts were recorded for this clonotype. The sequenced sample was PBMCs, obtained on the day of the yellow fever booster vaccination. This chain joins TRBV13 and TRBJ2-7; 8 nucleotides agree with TRBD1. The TCR sequence derives from a man aged 30 to 45 who received the YFV17D yellow fever vaccine. As DNA, the CDR3 is TGTGCCAGCAGCTTAGTTCAGGGGGCGGTTTACGAGCAGTACTTC. It codes for CASSLVQGAVYEQYF. The whole variable domain, filled in from reference TRBV13 and TRBJ2-7, reads AAGVIQSPRHLIKEKRETATLKCYPIPRHDTVYWYQQGPGQDPQFLISFYEKMQSDKGSIPDRFSAQQFSDYHSELNMSSLELGDSALYFCASSLVQGAVYEQYFGPGTRLTVT.